These 4 T cell receptor beta chains came from one sample sequenced in a study of PD-1 blockade in classical Hodgkin lymphoma. TCRdb keeps only in-frame clones here, not all; method: immunoSEQ multiplex PCR. The sample contains about 27,000 clones, over 60% of which appear only once. Time point: cycle 4 day 1 (C4D1), after 6 weeks of nivolumab. No patient escaped relapse after autologous stem cell transplantation, and brentuximab vedotin exposure varied. The sample consisted of peripheral blood mononuclear cells (PBMCs), taken before the fourth cycle of nivolumab. These receptors originate from a human donor with classical Hodgkin lymphoma.

The genes are TRBV6-5 and TRBJ2-2; 9 bases agree with TRBD2. V shed 3 bases, J shed 4 bases, and the junction held 3 bases outside the gene matches. This CDR3 comprises 15 residues. Germline V lookup: CDR1 MNHEY, CDR2 SVGAGI. CDR3 bases: TGTGCCAGCAGTTATAGGCGGGAGGGCACCGGGGAGCTGTTTTTT. Translated, it gives CASSYRREGTGELFF.

This chain connects TRBV7-2 to TRBJ1-5; the D is unclear. Trimming stripped 1 base from V and 3 bases from J, with 10 bases between. This CDR3 spans 15 amino acids. CDR1 SGHTA and CDR2 FQGNSA come from the germline V gene. The CDR3, as DNA: TGTGCCAGCAGCTTAGTAACCCAGTCCAATCAGCCCCAGCATTTT. This encodes CASSLVTQSNQPQHF.

The V call is TRBV5-8, the J call TRBJ1-5; 8 nucleotides agree with TRBD1. CDR1 is SGHTS and CDR2 is YDEGEE in the germline V gene. V was pared by 0 bases and J by 5 bases, with 4 bases of the junction left unmatched. The CDR3 is 15 amino acids. The CDR3 DNA reads as TGTGCCAGCAGCTTGGACAGGGGGGAATATCAGCCCCAGCATTTT. Translating it yields CASSLDRGEYQPQHF.

The genes are TRBV29-1 and TRBJ1-1; D call uncertain. Trimming stripped 7 bases from V and 1 base from J, with 7 bases between. CDR1 and CDR2 (germline): SQVTM, ANQGSEA. CDR3 length equals 11 residues. CDR3 in amino acids: CSGRGNTEAFF. The DNA of the CDR3 is TGCAGCGGGAGAGGGAACACTGAAGCTTTCTTT.